This T cell receptor beta chain appears in the sequencing data of a study of regulatory T cells in long-lasting Graves disease. This clonotype was counted a few times. What it binds is unknown. Trimming took 5 bases from V and 5 from J, leaving 21 bases between them. This CDR3 has 16 amino acids. In germline, CDR1 is SEHNR, CDR2 FQNEAQ (reference sequence). Overall study findings and caveats: In persistent patients, shared public clonotypes (roughly 2,700) outnumbered those in new patients (nearly 1,000).

HTBI primers from iRepertoire and Arm-PCR of CDR3 regions yielded the TCR beta libraries. Per the study methods: Identification of gene segments yielded 60 to 80 TRBV and over 12 TRBJ across samples. Via MiXCR, TCRdb re-called the multiplex PCR reads, giving one row per CDR3 protein. These V and J calls rely on TCRdb rather than the paper's analysis. The sample holds 600,000 to 850,000 distinct CDR3 sequences, about 30% seen once. Time point reported: persistent/refractory GD, antithyroid drugs over 5 years with positive TRAb. Generation of the TCR library employed RNA extracted from PBMCs. The clonotype was recovered from a female donor with Graves disease. V gene TRBV7-9 combines with J gene TRBJ2-5; D possibly corresponds to TRBD1 (6 bases). This material consisted of peripheral blood mononuclear cells (PBMCs), taken when the disease was refractory, from a patient treated with antithyroid drugs. Here the CDR3 reads CASSEGETGWAETQYF. The CDR3 coding sequence is TGTGCCAGCAGCGAAGGCGAGACAGGCTGGGCGGAGACCCAGTACTTC. Full variable domain (remainder filled in from reference TRBV7-9 and TRBJ2-5): DTGVSQNPRHKITKRGQNVTFRCDPISEHNRLYWYRQTLGQGPEFLTYFQNEAQLEKSRLLSDRFSAERPKGSFSTLEIQRTEQGDSAMYLCASSEGETGWAETQYFGPGTRLLVL.